This T cell receptor (beta chain) came from a study of T cells in Graves' hyperthyroidism and ophthalmopathy. Across 18 months, stable Graves' hyperthyroidism was marked by no progression to ophthalmopathy. Clinical symptoms, serum thyroxine and TRAb, thyroid ultrasound and orbital computed tomography were used for the diagnoses. There are a few counts of this clonotype. CDR1 SGHRS and CDR2 YFSETQ come from the germline V gene. The CDR3 extends over 19 amino acids. Unmatched junction bases numbered 18, after V lost 4 bases and J lost 0 bases. Template material for amplifying TCR beta CDR3 regions consisted of RNA transcripts. The TCR CDR3 was amplified in a first-round RT-PCR using the HTBI primer set. Each CDR3 protein is one row after TCRdb ran MiXCR on the multiplex PCR reads. The profile shows under 400,000 distinct CDR3 sequences, about 21% of them singletons.

The clonotype was recovered from a woman aged 50 to 60 with Graves' hyperthyroidism. Input material: blood. V gene TRBV5-1 combines with J gene TRBJ1-1; 7 bases align to TRBD1. For the CDR3, the DNA is TGCGCCAGCAGCCCGGGGAAGGACAGGCTCCCAATGCTGAACACTGAAGCTTTCTTT. Its protein product is CASSPGKDRLPMLNTEAFF.